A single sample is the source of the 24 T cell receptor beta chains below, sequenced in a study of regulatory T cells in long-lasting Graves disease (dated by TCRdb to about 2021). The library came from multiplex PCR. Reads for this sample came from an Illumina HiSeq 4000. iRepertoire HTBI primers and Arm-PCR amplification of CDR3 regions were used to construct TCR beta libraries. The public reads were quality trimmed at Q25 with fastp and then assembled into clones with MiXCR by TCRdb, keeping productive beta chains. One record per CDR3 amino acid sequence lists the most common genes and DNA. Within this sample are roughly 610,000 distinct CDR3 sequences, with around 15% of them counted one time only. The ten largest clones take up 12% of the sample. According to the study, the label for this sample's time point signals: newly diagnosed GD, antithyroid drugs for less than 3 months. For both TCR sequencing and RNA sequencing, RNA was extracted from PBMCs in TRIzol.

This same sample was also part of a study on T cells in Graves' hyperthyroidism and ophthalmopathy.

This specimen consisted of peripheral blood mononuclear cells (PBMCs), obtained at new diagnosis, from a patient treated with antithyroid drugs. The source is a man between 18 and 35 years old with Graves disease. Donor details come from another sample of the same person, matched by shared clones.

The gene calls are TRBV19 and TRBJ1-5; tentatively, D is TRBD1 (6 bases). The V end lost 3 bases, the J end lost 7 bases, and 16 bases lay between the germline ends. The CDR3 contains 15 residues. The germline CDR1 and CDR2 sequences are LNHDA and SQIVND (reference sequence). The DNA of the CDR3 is TGTGCCAGTAGTATTTTTTCGGTCAGGGGCCAGCCCCAGCATTTT. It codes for CASSIFSVRGQPQHF.

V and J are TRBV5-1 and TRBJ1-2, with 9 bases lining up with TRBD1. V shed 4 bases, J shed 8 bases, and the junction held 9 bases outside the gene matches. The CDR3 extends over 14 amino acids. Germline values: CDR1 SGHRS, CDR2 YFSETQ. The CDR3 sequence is CASSPIQGAGGYTF. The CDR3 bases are TGCGCCAGCAGCCCGATACAGGGGGCCGGGGGCTACACCTTC.

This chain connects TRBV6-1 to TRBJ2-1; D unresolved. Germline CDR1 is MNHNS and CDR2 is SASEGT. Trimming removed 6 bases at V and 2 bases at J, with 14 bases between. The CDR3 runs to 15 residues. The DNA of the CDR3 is TGTGCCAGCAGGCCCCTCCAGGTGACCTACAATGAGCAGTTCTTC. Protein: CASRPLQVTYNEQFF.

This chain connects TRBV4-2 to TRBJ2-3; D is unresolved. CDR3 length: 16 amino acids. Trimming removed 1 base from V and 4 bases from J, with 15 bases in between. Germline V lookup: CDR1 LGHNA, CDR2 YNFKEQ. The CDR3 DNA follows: TGTGCCAGCAGCCAAGTCGACTTTTCGCCCCCAGATACGCAGTATTTT. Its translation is CASSQVDFSPPDTQYF.

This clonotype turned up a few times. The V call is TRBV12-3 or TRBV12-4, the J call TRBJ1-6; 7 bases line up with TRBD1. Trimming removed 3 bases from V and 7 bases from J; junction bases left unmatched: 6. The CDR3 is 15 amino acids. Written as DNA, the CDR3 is TGTGCCAGCAGTTTGGGGACAGAGAGAAATTCACCCCTCCACTTT. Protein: CASSLGTERNSPLHF.

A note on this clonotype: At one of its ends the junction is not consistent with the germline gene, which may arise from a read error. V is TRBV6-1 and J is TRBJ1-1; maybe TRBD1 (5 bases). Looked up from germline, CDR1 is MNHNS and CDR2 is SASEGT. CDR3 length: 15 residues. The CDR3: CASSDQGRENTEAFF. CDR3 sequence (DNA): TGCGCCAGCAGTGACCAGGGACGGGAGAACACTGAAGCTTTCTTT.

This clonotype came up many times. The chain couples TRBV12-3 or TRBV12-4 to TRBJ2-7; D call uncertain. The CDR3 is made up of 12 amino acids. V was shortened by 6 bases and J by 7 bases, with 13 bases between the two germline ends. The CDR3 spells CASSLGLLEQYF. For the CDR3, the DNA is TGTGCCAGCAGCCTGGGTCTTCTAGAGCAGTACTTC.

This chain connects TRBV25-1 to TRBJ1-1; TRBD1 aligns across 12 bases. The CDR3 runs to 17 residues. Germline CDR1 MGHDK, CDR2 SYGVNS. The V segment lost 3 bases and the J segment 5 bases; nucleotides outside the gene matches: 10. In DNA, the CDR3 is TGTGCCAGCAGTGACCCCGGGACAGGGGGCGTAGGGACTGAAGCTTTCTTT. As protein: CASSDPGTGGVGTEAFF.

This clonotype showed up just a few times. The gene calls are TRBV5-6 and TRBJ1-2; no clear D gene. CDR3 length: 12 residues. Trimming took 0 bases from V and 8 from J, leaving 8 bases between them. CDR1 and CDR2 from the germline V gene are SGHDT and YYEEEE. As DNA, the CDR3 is TGTGCCAGCAGCTTGGGAGGGAGGGGCTACACCTTC. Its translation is CASSLGGRGYTF.

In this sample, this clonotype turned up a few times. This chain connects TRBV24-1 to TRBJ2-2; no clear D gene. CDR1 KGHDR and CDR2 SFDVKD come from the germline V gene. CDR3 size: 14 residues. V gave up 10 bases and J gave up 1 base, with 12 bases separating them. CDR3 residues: CATRRNENTGELFF. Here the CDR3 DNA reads TGTGCCACACGACGAAACGAGAACACCGGGGAGCTGTTTTTT.

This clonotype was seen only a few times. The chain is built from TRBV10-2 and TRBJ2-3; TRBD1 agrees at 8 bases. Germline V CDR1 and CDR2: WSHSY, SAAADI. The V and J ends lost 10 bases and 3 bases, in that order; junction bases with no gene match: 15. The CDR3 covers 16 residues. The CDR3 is CATSIGGDRRTDTQYF. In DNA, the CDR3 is TGCGCCACCTCCATTGGTGGGGACAGGAGGACAGATACGCAGTATTTT.

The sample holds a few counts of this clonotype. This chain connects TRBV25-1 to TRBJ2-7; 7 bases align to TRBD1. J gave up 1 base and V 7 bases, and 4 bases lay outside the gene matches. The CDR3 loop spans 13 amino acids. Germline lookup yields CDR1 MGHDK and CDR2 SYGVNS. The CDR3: CASKGQMSYEQYF. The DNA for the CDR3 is TGTGCCAGCAAGGGACAGATGTCCTACGAGCAGTACTTC.

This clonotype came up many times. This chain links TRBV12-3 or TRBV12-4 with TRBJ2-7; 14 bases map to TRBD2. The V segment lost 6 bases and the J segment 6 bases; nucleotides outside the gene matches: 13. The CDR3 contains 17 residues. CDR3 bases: TGTGCCAGCAGCCATCCCCCGGGACTAGCGGGAGCTGGCGAGCAGTACTTC. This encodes CASSHPPGLAGAGEQYF.

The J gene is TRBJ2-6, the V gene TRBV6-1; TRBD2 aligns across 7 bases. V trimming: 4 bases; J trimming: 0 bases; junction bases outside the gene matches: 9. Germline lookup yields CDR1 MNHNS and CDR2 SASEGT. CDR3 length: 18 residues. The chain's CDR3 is CASSALDGRSSGANVLTF. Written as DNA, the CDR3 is TGTGCCAGCAGTGCCCTGGACGGGAGGAGCTCTGGGGCCAACGTCCTGACTTTC.

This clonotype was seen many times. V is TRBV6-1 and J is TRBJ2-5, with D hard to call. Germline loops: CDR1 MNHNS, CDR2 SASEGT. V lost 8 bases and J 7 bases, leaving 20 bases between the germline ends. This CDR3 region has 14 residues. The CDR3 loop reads CASALEHQTGTQYF. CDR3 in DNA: TGTGCCAGCGCCCTTGAACATCAGACCGGGACCCAGTACTTC.

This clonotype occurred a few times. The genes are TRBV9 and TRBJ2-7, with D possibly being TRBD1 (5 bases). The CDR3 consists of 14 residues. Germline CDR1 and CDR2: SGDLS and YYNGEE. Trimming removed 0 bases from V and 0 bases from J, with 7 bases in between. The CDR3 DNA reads TGTGCCAGCAGCGTAGCAGGGATCTCCTACGAGCAGTACTTC. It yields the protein CASSVAGISYEQYF. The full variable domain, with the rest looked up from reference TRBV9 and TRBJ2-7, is DSGVTQTPKHLITATGQRVTLRCSPRSGDLSVYWYQQSLDQGLQFLIQYYNGEERAKGNILERFSAQQFPDLHSELNLSSLELGDSALYFCASSVAGISYEQYFGPGTRLTVT.

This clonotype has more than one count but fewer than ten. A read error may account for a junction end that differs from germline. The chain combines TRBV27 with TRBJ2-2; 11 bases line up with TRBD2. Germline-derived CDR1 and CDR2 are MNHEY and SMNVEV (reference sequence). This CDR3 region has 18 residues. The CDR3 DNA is TGTGCCAGCAGTTCGCACGCTAAACTAGCGGGAGTAAGCGGGGAGCTGTTTTTC. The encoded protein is CASSSHAKLAGVSGELFF.

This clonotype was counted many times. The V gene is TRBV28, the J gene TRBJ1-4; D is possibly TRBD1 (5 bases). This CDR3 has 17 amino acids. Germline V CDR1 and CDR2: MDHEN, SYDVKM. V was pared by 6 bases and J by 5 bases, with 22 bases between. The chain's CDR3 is CASSSLRRGRANEKLFF. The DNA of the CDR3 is TGTGCCAGCAGCTCCCTGAGGAGGGGCAGAGCAAATGAAAAACTGTTTTTT. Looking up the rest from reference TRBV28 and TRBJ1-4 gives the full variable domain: DVKVTQSSRYLVKRTGEKVFLECVQDMDHENMFWYRQDPGLGLRLIYFSYDVKMKEKGDIPEGYSVSREKKERFSLILESASTNQTSMYLCASSSLRRGRANEKLFFGSGTQLSVL.

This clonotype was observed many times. CDR3 protein: CASSLGQDGYGYTF. The DNA of the CDR3 is TGTGCCAGCAGTTTAGGTCAGGACGGCTATGGCTACACCTTC. This chain connects TRBV28 to TRBJ1-2; D remains ambiguous. The CDR3 has 14 amino acids. Germline loops: CDR1 MDHEN, CDR2 SYDVKM. V lost 2 bases and J 4 bases, leaving 11 bases between the germline ends.

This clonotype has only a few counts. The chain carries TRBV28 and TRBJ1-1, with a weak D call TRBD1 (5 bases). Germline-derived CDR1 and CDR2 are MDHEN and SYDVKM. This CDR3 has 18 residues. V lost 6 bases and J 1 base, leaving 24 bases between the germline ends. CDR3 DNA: TGTGCCAGCAGCCCTATGGGGCAGGGAGGAGGGCAGAACACTGAAGCTTTCTTT. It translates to CASSPMGQGGGQNTEAFF.

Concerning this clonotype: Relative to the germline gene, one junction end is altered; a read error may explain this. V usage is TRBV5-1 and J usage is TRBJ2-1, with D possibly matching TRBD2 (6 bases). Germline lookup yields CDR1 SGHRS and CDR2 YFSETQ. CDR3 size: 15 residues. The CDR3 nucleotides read TGTGCCAGCAGCTTGGTGCCGGGAGCCTACAATGAGCAGTTCTTC. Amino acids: CASSLVPGAYNEQFF.

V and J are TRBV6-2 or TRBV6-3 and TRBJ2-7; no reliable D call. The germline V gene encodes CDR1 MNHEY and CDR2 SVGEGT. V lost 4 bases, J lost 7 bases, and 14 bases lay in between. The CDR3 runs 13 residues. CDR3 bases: TGTGCCAGCAGTTCCGGAAATTTAGGGGAGCAGTACTTC. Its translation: CASSSGNLGEQYF.

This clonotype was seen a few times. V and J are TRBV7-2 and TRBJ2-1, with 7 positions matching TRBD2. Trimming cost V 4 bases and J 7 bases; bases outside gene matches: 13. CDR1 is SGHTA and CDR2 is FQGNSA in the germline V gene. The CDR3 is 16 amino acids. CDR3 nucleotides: TGTGCCAGCAGCTCAATGGGAGCGGGGACGGGGAATGAGCAGTTCTTC. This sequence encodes CASSSMGAGTGNEQFF.

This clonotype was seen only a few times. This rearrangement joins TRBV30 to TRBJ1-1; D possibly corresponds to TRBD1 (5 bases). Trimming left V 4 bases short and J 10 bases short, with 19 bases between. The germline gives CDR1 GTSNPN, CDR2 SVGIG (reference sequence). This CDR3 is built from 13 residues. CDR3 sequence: CAWTLRGAEVAFF. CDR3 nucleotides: TGTGCCTGGACCCTCAGAGGGGCGGAGGTAGCTTTCTTT.